The clone carrying this T cell receptor (beta chain) was seen many times. This sample is part of a study of regulatory T cells in long-lasting Graves disease. Building of the TCR beta libraries involved iRepertoire HTBI primers and Arm-PCR of CDR3 regions. TCRdb redid the calling of the multiplex PCR reads with MiXCR, one entry per CDR3 protein. The sample has about 360,000 distinct CDR3 sequences; roughly 15% are singletons. The CDR3 is 15 amino acids. Germline loops: CDR1 DFQATT, CDR2 SNEGSKA (reference sequence). Trimming pared 0 bases from V and 4 bases from J, leaving 14 bases between. The time point: newly diagnosed GD, antithyroid drugs for less than 3 months. RNA isolated from PBMCs was used to make the TCR library. The same sample was also used in a study of T cells in Graves' hyperthyroidism and ophthalmopathy. Per that study: In simple terms, a model built on 13 V-J features told ophthalmopathy apart from stable hyperthyroidism.

This TCR was sampled from a woman between 18 and 30 years old with Graves disease. The specimen was peripheral blood mononuclear cells (PBMCs), collected at new diagnosis, from a patient treated with antithyroid drugs. This chain uses TRBV20-1 with TRBJ2-3; D tentatively fits TRBD1 or TRBD2 (6 bases each). The CDR3 nucleotides are TGCAGTGCTAGAGATGGAGGGGGAAATCCAGATACGCAGTATTTT. It specifies CSARDGGGNPDTQYF.